This T cell receptor (beta chain) is drawn from a study of blood T cells in healthy people across ages. Study-wide points: Roughly linear declines in TCR beta diversity per million T cells occurred with age. Versus aged donors, long-lived donors had higher diversity and more naive CD4+ cells. Investigators viewed diversity estimates from one million T cells as underestimates, the study reported.

For the second PCR, which ran for 7 to 11 cycles, a sample-barcoded 5' primer and a J-beta primer mix were used. Each cDNA molecule received a tag from a template-switch adaptor that had 12 random nucleotides. TCRdb itself ran the 5' RACE reads through MiXCR, one entry per CDR3 protein. The sample includes under 1 million distinct CDR3 sequences, around 43% of them seen just once. Notes on this clonotype: Its antigen remains unknown.

This CDR3 is built from 14 residues. The germline V gene encodes CDR1 LNHNV and CDR2 YYDKDF (reference sequence). Trimming shortened V by 0 bases and J by 8 bases, and 13 bases separated the two germline ends. The material sequenced was blood. This clonotype was sampled from a man in his sixties in good health. The genes are TRBV15 and TRBJ1-2; D remains unclear. CDR3 bases: TGTGCCACCAGCAGAGATCTGAGGGTAGGGGGCTACACCTTC. This codes for CATSRDLRVGGYTF.